The clone carrying this T cell receptor (beta chain) occurred once. The CDR3 has 14 amino acids. V gave up 1 base and J gave up 5 bases, with 6 bases separating them. Germline-derived CDR1 and CDR2 are KGHSH and LQKENI. Generated by immunoSEQ multiplex PCR, the TCRdb table keeps only in-frame clones and is missing some. The sample has under 60,000 clones; about 90% are singletons. This sample is part of a study of T cell changes during pregnancy in multiple sclerosis. This TCR was recovered from a female donor in good health, enrolled as a control in a pregnancy study. The rearrangement uses TRBV18 and TRBJ1-6; tentatively, D is TRBD1 (6 bases). The sequenced sample was CD4+ T cells from peripheral blood mononuclear cells, obtained in the second trimester of pregnancy. The CDR3 loop is CASSPQGDNSPLHF. CDR3 nucleotide sequence: TGTGCCAGCTCACCACAGGGGGATAATTCACCCCTCCACTTT.